This TCR beta chain was observed in a study of blood T cell repertoires in COVID-19. Study in general: Acute and convalescent COVID-19 specimens originated in the United States, Italy and Spain. Sources were T cells, B-cell-depleted T cells, or PBMCs; the material itself was cDNA or gDNA.

The CDR3 contains 14 residues. Germline V gene sequence: CDR1 SGHDT, CDR2 YYEEEE. With 6 bases removed from V and 1 base from J, the gap between germline ends came to 13 bases. Per the original data handling: Amplification of reference gene primers provided the estimated nucleated cell counts. The method was immunoSEQ multiplex PCR; TCRdb's version includes in-frame clones alone and lacks a portion of them. For V, J and clone size, that table is used; D and trimming come from the DNA. The sample has approximately 200,000 clones; about nine tenths are singletons. The chain uses TRBV5-6 and TRBJ1-1; D is undetermined. Material for sequencing was peripheral blood. The source is a woman in her twenties or thirties with acute or convalescent COVID-19. The CDR3 DNA reads as TGTGCCAGCATACTCTCGGGTAGGAACACTGAAGCTTTCTTT. It translates to CASILSGRNTEAFF.